These 15 T cell receptor beta chains came from one sample sequenced in a study of T cell responses to AZD1222 COVID-19 vaccine. The assay was immunoSEQ multiplex PCR, and TCRdb's table has in-frame clones only and misses some. The profile shows 100,000 to 150,000 clones, roughly 90% of them singletons. Specimen: peripheral blood, collected on day 0 of AZD1222 vaccination. The receptor source for this set is an adult in good health.

The V and J genes are TRBV2 and TRBJ1-5, with D maybe TRBD1 (6 bases). Trimming left V 6 bases short and J 15 bases short, with 15 bases between. CDR1 is SNHLY, CDR2 FYNNEI, per germline. The CDR3 runs 11 residues. The CDR3 DNA reads as TGTGCCAGCAGCTCAAGGGGGTATGCGCATTTT. Encoded protein: CASSSRGYAHF.

The chain combines TRBV14 with TRBJ1-2, with a tentative D call TRBD1 (6 bases). Trimming cost V 0 bases and J 3 bases, with 20 bases left between them. The CDR3 has 18 amino acids. CDR1 and CDR2 (germline): SGHDN, FVKESK. The CDR3 is CASSQDPHQAGGYYGYTF. Here the CDR3 DNA reads TGTGCCAGCAGCCAAGATCCCCACCAGGCCGGGGGCTACTATGGCTACACCTTC.

The chain carries TRBV7-9 and TRBJ1-1, with TRBD1 identical over 7 bases. The germline CDR1 and CDR2 sequences are SEHNR and FQNEAQ (reference sequence). Losses at the gene ends were 3 bases for V and 4 bases for J; bases not matched to a gene: 14. The CDR3 is 17 amino acids. The CDR3 sequence: CASSFRPGRGPITEAFF. Written as DNA, the CDR3 is TGTGCCAGCAGCTTTAGGCCCGGAAGGGGGCCCATCACTGAAGCTTTCTTT.

The chain links TRBV28 to TRBJ2-7, with TRBD1 identical over 8 bases. V was pared by 6 bases and J by 4 bases, with 8 bases of the junction left unmatched. The germline V gene has CDR1 MDHEN and CDR2 SYDVKM. The CDR3 is made up of 14 amino acids. The CDR3 protein is CASRLRDRTYEQYF. CDR3 coding DNA: TGTGCCAGCAGGCTCCGGGACAGGACATACGAGCAGTACTTC.

J is TRBJ1-2 and V is TRBV30, with 7 nucleotides matching TRBD1. Germline assignment: CDR1 GTSNPN and CDR2 SVGIG (reference sequence). With 0 bases clipped from V and 7 bases from J, the junction kept 8 bases outside the gene matches. CDR3 length: 14 residues. CDR3 residues: CAWSVWRGRSGYTF. The CDR3 DNA reads as TGTGCCTGGAGTGTTTGGAGGGGGCGAAGTGGCTACACCTTC.

The chain is built from TRBV5-1 and TRBJ1-1; D remains ambiguous. Germline assignment: CDR1 SGHRS and CDR2 YFSETQ. V lost 1 base, J lost 4 bases, and 8 bases lay in between. This CDR3 is 13 amino acids long. CDR3 loop: CASSLNEGTEAFF. The CDR3 coding sequence is TGCGCCAGCAGCTTGAATGAGGGCACTGAAGCTTTCTTT.

The chain joins TRBV7-2 to TRBJ2-2, with D hard to call. V shed 7 bases and J shed 8 bases, with 11 bases lying between them. Per germline, CDR1 SGHTA and CDR2 FQGNSA. The CDR3 contains 12 residues. The CDR3 sequence is CASTPPVGELFF. The CDR3, as DNA: TGTGCCAGCACCCCTCCGGTGGGGGAGCTGTTTTTT.

The genes are TRBV6-1 and TRBJ1-5; 8 bases align to TRBD1. The CDR3 has 15 amino acids. Trimming at V came to 3 bases and at J to 3 bases, leaving 4 bases not matched to a gene. CDR1 is MNHNS and CDR2 is SASEGT in the germline V gene. The CDR3 sequence is CASSDQTGANQPQHF. Here the CDR3 DNA reads TGTGCCAGCAGTGATCAGACAGGGGCCAATCAGCCCCAGCATTTT.

The chain joins TRBV28 to TRBJ1-3; maybe TRBD1 (6 bases). The CDR3 runs 15 residues. The V end was cut by 6 bases, the J end by 0 bases, with 12 bases between. The germline CDR1 and CDR2 sequences are MDHEN and SYDVKM. CDR3 loop: CASRLAGVSGNTIYF. CDR3 nucleotide sequence: TGTGCCAGCAGGTTAGCAGGGGTCTCTGGAAACACCATATATTTT.

This chain connects TRBV5-1 to TRBJ1-6, with D perhaps matching TRBD1 (5 bases). The CDR3 is 15 amino acids. With 2 bases removed from V and 6 bases from J, the gap between germline ends came to 12 bases. From germline, CDR1 is SGHRS and CDR2 YFSETQ. CDR3 sequence: CASSFMGPGNSPLHF. DNA for the CDR3: TGCGCCAGCAGCTTCATGGGGCCTGGTAATTCACCCCTCCACTTT.

This clone was picked up one time. The chain carries TRBV5-1 and TRBJ2-5; TRBD1 or TRBD2 may be the D gene (5 bases each). V dropped 4 bases and J dropped 3 bases, with 13 bases sitting between them. CDR1 SGHRS and CDR2 YFSETQ come from the germline V gene. The CDR3 spans 14 residues. CDR3 DNA sequence: TGCGCCAGCAGCCAGGGACGGCTGAAAGAGACCCAGTACTTC. Protein sequence: CASSQGRLKETQYF.

The chain employs TRBV5-1 and TRBJ2-7; 8 bases are a match to TRBD1. CDR1 is SGHRS and CDR2 is YFSETQ in the germline V gene. The CDR3 is made up of 15 amino acids. V lost 0 bases and J lost 7; bases outside the gene matches: 9. The CDR3 bases are TGCGCCAGCAGCTTGGGAACAGGGGGACTGAGGGAGCAGTACTTC. Its protein product is CASSLGTGGLREQYF. The whole variable domain, remainder taken from reference TRBV5-1 and TRBJ2-7, is KAGVTQTPRYLIKTRGQQVTLSCSPISGHRSVSWYQQTPGQGLQFLFEYFSETQRNKGNFPGRFSGRQFSNSRSEMNVSTLELGDSALYLCASSLGTGGLREQYFGPGTRLTVT.

The V call is TRBV10-2, the J call TRBJ1-2, with TRBD1 identical over 8 bases. Germline assignment: CDR1 WSHSY and CDR2 SAAADI. V was pared by 7 bases and J by 7 bases, with 5 bases of the junction left unmatched. The CDR3 has 12 residues. The CDR3 region is CASTDRGRGYTF. The CDR3, as DNA: TGCGCCAGCACCGACAGGGGTCGTGGCTACACCTTC.

The chain carries TRBV11-2 and TRBJ2-2; 12 nucleotides line up with TRBD2. The CDR3 loop spans 17 amino acids. V shed 5 bases and J 2 bases; nucleotides not matched to a gene: 6. CDR1 SGHAT and CDR2 FQNNGV come from the germline V gene. The CDR3 loop reads CASSPRLAGDNTGELFF. CDR3 bases: TGTGCCAGCAGCCCGCGACTAGCGGGAGATAACACCGGGGAGCTGTTTTTT. The full variable domain, completed using reference TRBV11-2 and TRBJ2-2, is EAGVAQSPRYKIIEKRQSVAFWCNPISGHATLYWYQQILGQGPKLLIQFQNNGVVDDSQLPKDRFSAERLKGVDSTLKIQPAKLEDSAVYLCASSPRLAGDNTGELFFGEGSRLTVL.

CDR3 DNA sequence: TGTGCCAGCTCACCTCTGCGGCAGGGAAGGTACACTGAAGCTTTCTTT. Translating gives CASSPLRQGRYTEAFF. The chain couples TRBV18 to TRBJ1-1, with D possibly being TRBD1 (5 bases). The germline V gene encodes CDR1 KGHSH and CDR2 LQKENI. Between the trimmed V and J ends, which lost 3 bases and 3 bases, there was a span of 17 bases. The CDR3 has 16 amino acids.